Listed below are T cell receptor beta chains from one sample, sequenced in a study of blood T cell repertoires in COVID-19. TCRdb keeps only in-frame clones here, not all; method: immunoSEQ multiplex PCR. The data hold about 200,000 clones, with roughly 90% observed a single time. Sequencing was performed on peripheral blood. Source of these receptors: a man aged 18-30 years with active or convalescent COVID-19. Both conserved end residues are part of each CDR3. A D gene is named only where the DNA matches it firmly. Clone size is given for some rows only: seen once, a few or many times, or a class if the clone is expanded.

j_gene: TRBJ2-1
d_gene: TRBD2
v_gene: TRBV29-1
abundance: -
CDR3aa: CSVLAGGLPYNEQFF
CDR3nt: TGCAGCGTTCTAGCGGGAGGGCTGCCCTACAATGAGCAGTTCTTC

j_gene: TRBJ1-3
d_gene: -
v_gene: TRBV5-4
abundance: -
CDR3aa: CASSFFGTHSGNTIYF
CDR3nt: TGTGCCAGCAGCTTTTTCGGGACACACTCTGGAAACACCATATATTTT

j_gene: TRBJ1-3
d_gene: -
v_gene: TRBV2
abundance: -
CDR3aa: CASSAEQGNTIYF
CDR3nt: TGTGCCAGCAGTGCCGAACAGGGAAACACCATATATTTT

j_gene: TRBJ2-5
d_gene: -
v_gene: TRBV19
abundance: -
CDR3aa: CATARSTYQETQYF
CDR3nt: TGTGCCACCGCACGGAGCACGTACCAAGAGACCCAGTACTTC

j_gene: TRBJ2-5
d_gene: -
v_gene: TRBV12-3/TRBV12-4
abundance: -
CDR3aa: CASSQIQETQYF
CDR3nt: TGTGCCAGCAGTCAGATACAAGAGACCCAGTACTTC

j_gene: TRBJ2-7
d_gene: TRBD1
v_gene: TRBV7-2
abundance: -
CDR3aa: CASSSDRGGYEQYF
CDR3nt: TGTGCCAGCAGCTCCGACAGGGGTGGGTACGAGCAGTACTTC

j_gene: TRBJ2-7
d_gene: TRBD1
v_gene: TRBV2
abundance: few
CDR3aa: CASSEAQGVYEQYF
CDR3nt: TGTGCCAGCAGTGAGGCTCAGGGGGTGTACGAGCAGTACTTC

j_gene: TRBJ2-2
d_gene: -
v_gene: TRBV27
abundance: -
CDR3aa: CASSFWVLGKSGELFF
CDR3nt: TGTGCCAGCAGTTTTTGGGTCCTCGGGAAGTCCGGGGAGCTGTTTTTT

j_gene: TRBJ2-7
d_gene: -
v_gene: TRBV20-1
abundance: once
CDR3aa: CSTGRDEQYF
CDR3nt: TGCAGTACCGGGCGGGACGAGCAGTACTTC

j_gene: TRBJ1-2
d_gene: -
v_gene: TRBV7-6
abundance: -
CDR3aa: CASSLDRDYGYTF
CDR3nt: TGTGCCAGCAGCTTAGACAGGGACTATGGCTACACCTTC

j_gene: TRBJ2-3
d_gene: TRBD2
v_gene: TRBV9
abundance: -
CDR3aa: CASSSLAGVTDTQYF
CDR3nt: TGTGCCAGCAGCTCTCTAGCGGGAGTAACAGATACGCAGTATTTT

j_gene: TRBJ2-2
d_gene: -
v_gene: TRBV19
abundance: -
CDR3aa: CASSIPSTRGVNTGELFF
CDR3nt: TGTGCCAGTAGTATCCCTTCGACCCGCGGGGTTAACACCGGGGAGCTGTTTTTT

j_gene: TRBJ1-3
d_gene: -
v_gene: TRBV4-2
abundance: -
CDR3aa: CASSQDRESGNTIYF
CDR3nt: TGTGCCAGCAGCCAAGATCGAGAATCTGGAAACACCATATATTTT

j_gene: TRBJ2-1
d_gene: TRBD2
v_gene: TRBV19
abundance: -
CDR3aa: CASGTRAVSGEQFF
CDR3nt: TGTGCCAGTGGGACTAGAGCGGTTAGCGGTGAGCAGTTCTTC

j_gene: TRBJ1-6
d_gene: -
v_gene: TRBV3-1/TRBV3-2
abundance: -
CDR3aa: CASSQDSRRSPLHF
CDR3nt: TGTGCCAGCAGCCAAGACAGCCGGAGATCACCCCTCCACTTT

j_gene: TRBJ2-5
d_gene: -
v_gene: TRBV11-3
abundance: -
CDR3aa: CASSPGGTKWETQYF
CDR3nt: TGTGCCAGCAGCCCAGGAGGAACTAAGTGGGAGACCCAGTACTTC

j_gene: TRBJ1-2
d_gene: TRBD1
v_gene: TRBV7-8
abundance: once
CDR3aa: CASSFRPGTGDYDYGYTF
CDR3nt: TGTGCCAGCAGCTTTAGGCCCGGGACAGGGGATTACGACTATGGCTACACCTTC

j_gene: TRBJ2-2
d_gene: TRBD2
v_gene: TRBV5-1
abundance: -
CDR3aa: CASSLSAGGANTGELFF
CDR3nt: TGCGCCAGCAGCTTATCAGCGGGGGGCGCGAACACCGGGGAGCTGTTTTTT

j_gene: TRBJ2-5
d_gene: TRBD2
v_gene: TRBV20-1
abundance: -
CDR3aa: CSASVAGADETQYF
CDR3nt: TGCAGTGCCAGTGTAGCGGGGGCGGATGAGACCCAGTACTTC